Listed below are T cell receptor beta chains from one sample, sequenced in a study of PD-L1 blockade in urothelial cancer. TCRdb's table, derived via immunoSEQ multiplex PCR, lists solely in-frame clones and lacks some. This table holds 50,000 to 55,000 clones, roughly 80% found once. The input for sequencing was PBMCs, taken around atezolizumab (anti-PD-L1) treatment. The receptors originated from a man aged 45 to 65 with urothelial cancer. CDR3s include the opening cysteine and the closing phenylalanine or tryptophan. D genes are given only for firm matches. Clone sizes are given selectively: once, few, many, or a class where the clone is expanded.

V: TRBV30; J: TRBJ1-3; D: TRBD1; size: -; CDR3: CAWSGVRQGASGNTIYF; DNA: TGTGCCTGGAGTGGGGTGAGACAGGGGGCCTCTGGAAACACCATATATTTT
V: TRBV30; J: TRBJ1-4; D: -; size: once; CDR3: CAWSVSAGANEKLFF; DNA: TGTGCCTGGAGTGTATCCGCAGGGGCGAATGAAAAACTGTTTTTT
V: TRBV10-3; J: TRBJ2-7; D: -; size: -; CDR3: CAIREQERYEQYF; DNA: TGTGCCATCAGGGAACAGGAGCGCTACGAGCAGTACTTC
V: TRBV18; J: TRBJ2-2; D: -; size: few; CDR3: CASSQGRGNTGELFF; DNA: TGTGCCAGCTCCCAAGGCCGCGGAAACACCGGGGAGCTGTTTTTT
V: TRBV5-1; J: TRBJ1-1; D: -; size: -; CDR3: CASSWSGGRATEAFF; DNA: TGCGCCAGCAGCTGGAGCGGGGGCAGGGCGACTGAAGCTTTCTTT
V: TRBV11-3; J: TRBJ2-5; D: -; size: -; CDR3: CASSLSSGAETQYF; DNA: TGTGCCAGCAGCTTAAGTTCAGGGGCCGAGACCCAGTACTTC
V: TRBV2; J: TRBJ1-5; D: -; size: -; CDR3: CASRGSRYSNQPQHF; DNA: TGTGCCAGCAGGGGCAGCCGCTATAGCAATCAGCCCCAGCATTTT
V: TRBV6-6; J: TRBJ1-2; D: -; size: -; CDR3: CASSLLRGSYGYTF; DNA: TGTGCCAGCAGTTTACTCAGGGGAAGCTATGGCTACACCTTC
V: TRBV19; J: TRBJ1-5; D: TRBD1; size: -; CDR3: CASSIGNQLPGQGVSNQPQHF; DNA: TGTGCCAGTAGTATAGGCAACCAACTCCCGGGACAGGGGGTTAGCAATCAGCCCCAGCATTTT
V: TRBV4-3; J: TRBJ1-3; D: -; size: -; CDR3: CASSQYDSSGNTIYF; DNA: TGCGCCAGCAGCCAATACGACAGCTCTGGAAACACCATATATTTT
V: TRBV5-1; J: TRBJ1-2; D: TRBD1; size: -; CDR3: CASSPGDRSLGGGYTF; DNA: TGCGCCAGCAGCCCGGGGGACAGGTCCCTAGGGGGTGGCTACACCTTC
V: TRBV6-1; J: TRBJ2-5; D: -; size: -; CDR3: CAAGGAETQYF; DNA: TGTGCGGCCGGAGGAGCAGAGACCCAGTACTTC
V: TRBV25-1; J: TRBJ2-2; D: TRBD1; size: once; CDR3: CASSETGTGTGELFF; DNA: TGTGCCAGCAGTGAGACCGGGACAGGGACCGGGGAGCTGTTTTTT
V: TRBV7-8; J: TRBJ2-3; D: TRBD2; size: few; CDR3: CANTIAGRTDTQYF; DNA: TGTGCCAACACTATAGCGGGACGCACAGATACGCAGTATTTT
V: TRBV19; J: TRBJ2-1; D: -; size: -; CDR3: CASNSPPGISYNEQFF; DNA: TGTGCCAGTAATTCACCCCCGGGAATCTCCTACAATGAGCAGTTCTTC
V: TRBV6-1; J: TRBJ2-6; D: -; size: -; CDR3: CASSVTGSGANVLTF; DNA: TGTGCCAGCAGTGTTACAGGGTCCGGGGCCAACGTCCTGACTTTC
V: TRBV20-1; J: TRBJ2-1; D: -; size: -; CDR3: CSALSGNEQFF; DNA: TGCAGTGCACTCTCCGGTAATGAGCAGTTCTTC
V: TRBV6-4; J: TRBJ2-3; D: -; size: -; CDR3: CASRRGGGGTDTQYF; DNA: TGTGCCAGCAGGAGGGGCGGCGGGGGCACAGATACGCAGTATTTT
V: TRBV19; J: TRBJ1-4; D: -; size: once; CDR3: CASSISINEKLFF; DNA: TGTGCCAGTAGTATCTCTATTAATGAAAAACTGTTTTTT
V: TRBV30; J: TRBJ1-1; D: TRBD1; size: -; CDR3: CAWDRGATEAFF; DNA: TGTGCCTGGGACAGGGGGGCCACTGAAGCTTTCTTT
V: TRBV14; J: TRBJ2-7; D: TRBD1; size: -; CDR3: CASSLTGDHYEQYF; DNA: TGTGCCAGCAGCCTAACAGGGGACCACTACGAGCAGTACTTC
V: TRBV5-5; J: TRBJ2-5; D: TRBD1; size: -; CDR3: CASSLERTGGETQYF; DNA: TGTGCCAGCAGCTTGGAACGGACAGGGGGCGAGACCCAGTACTTC
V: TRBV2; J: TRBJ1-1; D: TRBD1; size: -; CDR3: CASSLDRVGPEAFF; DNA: TGTGCCAGCAGCCTAGACAGGGTGGGCCCTGAAGCTTTCTTT
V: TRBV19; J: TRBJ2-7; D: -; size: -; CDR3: CASSSRGTTYEQYF; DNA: TGTGCCAGTAGTAGTCGGGGAACAACCTACGAGCAGTACTTC
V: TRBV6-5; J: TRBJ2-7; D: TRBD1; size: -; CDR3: CASSGNQGAPREQYF; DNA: TGTGCCAGCAGTGGAAACCAGGGGGCGCCTCGAGAGCAGTACTTC
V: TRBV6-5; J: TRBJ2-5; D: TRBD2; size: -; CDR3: CASSYSRFGGAQTQYF; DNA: TGTGCCAGCAGTTACTCGAGGTTCGGGGGGGCGCAGACCCAGTACTTC
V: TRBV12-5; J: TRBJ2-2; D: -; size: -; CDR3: CASGLAEGNTGELFF; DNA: TGTGCTAGTGGTCTAGCCGAGGGAAACACCGGGGAGCTGTTTTTT
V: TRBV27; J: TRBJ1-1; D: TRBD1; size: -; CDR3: CASSSNPRTGGNTEAFF; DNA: TGTGCCAGCAGTTCCAATCCCCGGACAGGGGGGAACACTGAAGCTTTCTTT
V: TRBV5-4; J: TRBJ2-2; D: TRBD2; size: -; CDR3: CASSLGAGAGELFF; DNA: TGTGCCAGCAGCTTGGGAGCGGGAGCCGGGGAGCTGTTTTTT
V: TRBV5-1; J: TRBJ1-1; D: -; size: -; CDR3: CASSGGVLNTEAFF; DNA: TGCGCCAGCAGCGGGGGGGTATTGAACACTGAAGCTTTCTTT
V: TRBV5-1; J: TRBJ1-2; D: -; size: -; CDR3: CASSTQGFGYTF; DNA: TGCGCCAGCAGCACCCAGGGGTTTGGCTACACCTTC
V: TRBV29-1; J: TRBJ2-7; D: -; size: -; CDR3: CSVRDNTYEQYF; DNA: TGCAGCGTTCGGGACAATACCTACGAGCAGTACTTC
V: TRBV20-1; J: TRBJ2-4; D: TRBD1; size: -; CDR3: CSPRQGHIQYF; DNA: TGCAGTCCCAGACAGGGGCACATTCAGTACTTC
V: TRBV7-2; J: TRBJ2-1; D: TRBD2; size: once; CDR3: CASSPTGLDWLNEQFF; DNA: TGTGCCAGCAGCCCCACCGGACTAGATTGGTTGAATGAGCAGTTCTTC
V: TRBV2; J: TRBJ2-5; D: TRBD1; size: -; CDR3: CASSVVTGTQETQYF; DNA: TGTGCCAGCAGTGTTGTGACAGGGACCCAAGAGACCCAGTACTTC
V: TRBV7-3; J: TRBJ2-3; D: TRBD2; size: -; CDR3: CASSRSGAEHTDTQYF; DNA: TGTGCCAGCAGCCGGAGCGGGGCAGAACACACAGATACGCAGTATTTT
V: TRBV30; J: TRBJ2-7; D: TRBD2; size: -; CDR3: CAWSTRLAGGLMGEQYF; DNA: TGTGCCTGGAGTACTCGACTTGCGGGAGGTTTAATGGGCGAGCAGTACTTC
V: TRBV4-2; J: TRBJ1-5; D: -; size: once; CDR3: CASSQEDPTGRSDQPQHF; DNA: TGTGCCAGCAGCCAAGAAGATCCCACCGGGAGAAGCGATCAGCCCCAGCATTTT
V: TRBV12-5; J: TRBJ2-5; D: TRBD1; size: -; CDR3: CASGPRTGGQETQYF; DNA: TGTGCTAGTGGTCCCCGGACAGGGGGGCAAGAGACCCAGTACTTC
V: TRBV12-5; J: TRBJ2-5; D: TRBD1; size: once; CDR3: CASGPRTGGALNQETQYF; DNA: TGTGCTAGTGGTCCGAGGACAGGGGGCGCCCTAAATCAAGAGACCCAGTACTTC